This TCR beta chain was recovered during a study of blood T cell repertoires in COVID-19. At the level of the study: Samples of COVID-19 (acute and convalescent) were obtained from the United States, Italy and Spain.

Clones were sequenced by immunoSEQ multiplex PCR, and TCRdb holds only the in-frame ones, with some missing. Of some 330,000 clones listed, around 87% are singletons. In this sample, this clone turned up once. Germline values: CDR1 LNHDA, CDR2 SQIVND (reference sequence). The CDR3 sequence is 16 residues long. The V and J ends lost 4 bases and 1 base respectively, with 17 bases between them. The rearrangement uses TRBV19 and TRBJ2-7, with a possible D match to TRBD2 (6 bases). This sequence originates from a man between 35 and 55 years old in a cohort exposed to, infected with or recovered from COVID-19 (not recorded which). Input material: PBMCs or T cells enriched from blood (not recorded which). The DNA of the CDR3 is TGTGCCAGTAGTACCTCAGCGGGTTGGGGGTCCTACGAGCAGTACTTC. Translation gives CASSTSAGWGSYEQYF.